This is a list of T cell receptor beta chains from one sample in a study of shared clonotypes between healthy human individuals. TCRdb's copy holds only in-frame clones and misses some; the assay was immunoSEQ multiplex PCR. The sample has approximately 2.5 million clones, 80% to 95% seen once. Sequencing input: naive CD4+ T cells from PBMCs. These receptors were obtained from a man between 18 and 29 years old in good health. Some clones in this sample may be carry-over from other donors' samples. The CDR3 runs from the conserved cysteine through the conserved F or W. D genes are given only for firm matches. A row's size may be missing; if present it is once, few, many or a size class.

j_call d_call clone_size v_call cdr3_nt cdr3_aa
TRBJ2-5 NA NA TRBV18 TGTGCCAGCTCACCACCGAGTATCGCGGAGACCCAGTACTTC CASSPPSIAETQYF
TRBJ2-5 NA NA TRBV2 TGTGCCAGCAGTGAAGCGGGGAAAGAGACCCAGTACTTC CASSEAGKETQYF
TRBJ2-7 TRBD2 few TRBV27 TGTGCCAGCAGTTTATCGAGGAGTAGCGGGAACTACGAGCAGTACTTC CASSLSRSSGNYEQYF
TRBJ2-2 NA NA TRBV6-5 TGTGCCAGCAGTCCCGACTGGGCGAACACCGGGGAGCTGTTTTTT CASSPDWANTGELFF
TRBJ2-3 TRBD2 once TRBV30 TGTGCCTGGAGTATCGGGAGGGCCGTCGATACGCAGTATTTT CAWSIGRAVDTQYF
TRBJ2-7 NA NA TRBV28 TGTGCCAGCAGTTTATCCCCCTCCTACGAGCAGTACTTC CASSLSPSYEQYF
TRBJ2-4 TRBD2 NA TRBV28 TGTGCCAGCAGCCTAGCGGGCTTAGCCAAAAACATTCAGTACTTC CASSLAGLAKNIQYF
TRBJ1-1 NA NA TRBV28 TGTGCCAGCAGTTTAGAAGGAGTGGCGGGTAACACTGAAGCTTTCTTT CASSLEGVAGNTEAFF
TRBJ1-1 NA NA TRBV7-3 TGTGCCAGCAGCCCCGGTCCGAACACTGAAGCTTTCTTT CASSPGPNTEAFF
TRBJ2-7 NA NA TRBV29-1 TGCAGCGTATTAATTTCCGGGCCGGGCGGCGAGCAGTACTTC CSVLISGPGGEQYF
TRBJ1-4 TRBD1 NA TRBV30 TGTGCCTGGAGTAGGGACAGGGAGCCTGAAAAACTGTTTTTT CAWSRDREPEKLFF
TRBJ2-7 NA NA TRBV18 TGTGCCAGCTCACCAGGGGCGCCCTACGAGCAGTACTTC CASSPGAPYEQYF
TRBJ1-5 NA NA TRBV30 TGTGCCTGGAGTGTCGGGGGACGAGGGGGCAATCAGCCCCAGCATTTT CAWSVGGRGGNQPQHF
TRBJ2-5 NA few TRBV9 TGTGCCAGCAGCGTAGTGGGGAGTGGAGAGACCCAGTACTTC CASSVVGSGETQYF
TRBJ2-7 TRBD1 NA TRBV7-8 TGTGCCAGCAGCCGGGACAGGATCTCCTACGAGCAGTACTTC CASSRDRISYEQYF
TRBJ2-5 NA NA TRBV9 TGTGCCAGCAGCGTCGGGTACCAAGAGACCCAGTACTTC CASSVGYQETQYF
TRBJ1-2 NA NA TRBV9 TGTGCCAGCAGCCCACGTTGGGGGGGCTCAGGCTATGGCTACACCTTC CASSPRWGGSGYGYTF
TRBJ1-1 TRBD1 NA TRBV6-1 TGTGCCAGCAGTGAAGCGTGGGACAGGGGGTCGACTTTCTTT CASSEAWDRGSTFF
TRBJ2-1 NA NA TRBV27 TGTGCCAGCAGTTTAAGGGGGGAGCCTTACAATGAGCAGTTCTTC CASSLRGEPYNEQFF
TRBJ1-4 TRBD1 NA TRBV4-2 TGTGCCAGCAGCGAAAGACAGGGGGGATTAACGGGGGAAAAACTGTTTTTT CASSERQGGLTGEKLFF
TRBJ2-2 TRBD1 NA TRBV18 TGTGCCAGCTCACGGACAGGGGAGTACACCGGGGAGCTGTTTTTT CASSRTGEYTGELFF
TRBJ1-2 TRBD1 NA TRBV29-1 TGCAGCGTTGACAGGGGGCCTTCGAACTATGGCTACACCTTC CSVDRGPSNYGYTF
TRBJ2-7 NA NA TRBV14 TGTGCCAGCAGCAGAGCCGAAGGCTACGAGCAGTACTTC CASSRAEGYEQYF
TRBJ1-5 NA once TRBV18 TGTGCCAGCTCACCAAGGGGCTCGGCGCCAGTTTATAGCAATCAGCCCCAGCATTTT CASSPRGSAPVYSNQPQHF
TRBJ2-2 NA NA TRBV2 TGTGCCAGCAGGGAATTAGCACTCGCGAACACCGGGGAGCTGTTTTTT CASRELALANTGELFF
TRBJ2-6 NA NA TRBV27 TGTGCCATCCGGGGACTCTCAGACTCTGGGGCCAACGTCCTGACTTTC CAIRGLSDSGANVLTF
TRBJ2-3 NA NA TRBV7-3 TGTGCCAGCAGCCCCCAGGGGTTGCATCCCACAGATACGCAGTATTTT CASSPQGLHPTDTQYF
TRBJ1-3 NA NA TRBV28 TGTGCCAGCAGTTTTCCCCGGTCAGGGCTTAACTCTGGAAACACCATATATTTT CASSFPRSGLNSGNTIYF
TRBJ1-5 NA NA TRBV6-6 TGTGCCAGCAGTCGACAGGTGAGCAATCAGCCCCAGCATTTT CASSRQVSNQPQHF
TRBJ1-2 NA NA TRBV5-5 TGTGCCAGCAGCTTGGTAAGGGCCGGGGCTGGCTACACCTTC CASSLVRAGAGYTF
TRBJ1-2 NA NA TRBV6-5 TGTGCCAGCAGTTACTCGTCCAGGGGCCTCTATGGCTACACCTTC CASSYSSRGLYGYTF
TRBJ2-7 TRBD2 NA TRBV10-3 TGTGCCATCCAGGGACTAGGCTCCTACGAGCAGTACTTC CAIQGLGSYEQYF